This T cell receptor beta chain was recovered during a study of T cell responses to AZD1222 COVID-19 vaccine. Study information: Second doses that came at about 4 or about 12 weeks were put together. General study findings and limits: Close to half of spike-specific TCRs reportedly recognize unmutated variant regions. It was only 6 or 7 AZD1222 recipients who were seropositive at baseline.

The V end was cut by 5 bases, the J end by 0 bases, with 10 bases between. The germline V gene encodes CDR1 SEHNR and CDR2 FQNEAQ (reference sequence). The length of the CDR3 is 15 residues. About this clone: Its antigen is still unknown.

Method: immunoSEQ multiplex PCR; TCRdb's copy keeps in-frame clones and lacks some. The data show about 140,000 clones, with 91% seen just once and 2.8% held by the top ten. This chain joins TRBV7-9 and TRBJ2-2; possible D gene TRBD1, 6 bases. The TCR comes from an adult in good health. Specimen: peripheral blood, collected on day 0 of AZD1222 vaccination. CDR3 sequence (DNA): TGTGCCAGCAGCCAGACAGGACCGAACACCGGGGAGCTGTTTTTT. Encoded protein: CASSQTGPNTGELFF.